This T cell receptor beta chain is from a study of blood T cell repertoires in COVID-19. Background on the study: Samples taken during acute and convalescent COVID-19 were collected in the United States, Italy and Spain.

This clone was seen only once. Authors' data handling: Amplification from reference gene primers served as the basis for estimated nucleated cell counts. The protocol was immunoSEQ multiplex PCR, while the TCRdb copy is restricted to in-frame clones and leaves out a portion. V, J and clone size were drawn from that table, and D and trimming were deduced from the DNA. Of about 120,000 clones in the sample, 75% to 85% were seen once. Germline assignment: CDR1 MDHEN and CDR2 SYDVKM. The J segment lost 7 bases and the V segment lost 6 bases, leaving 4 bases of the junction unmatched. The CDR3 covers 13 residues.

The chain couples TRBV28 to TRBJ2-7; 12 bases map to TRBD1. The sequenced sample was peripheral blood. The origin of this receptor is a woman aged 45 to 65 with acute or convalescent COVID-19. CDR3 sequence (DNA): TGTGCCAGCAGGGGACAGGGGGCGCGAGAGCAGTACTTC. Translating it yields CASRGQGAREQYF. Full variable domain (outside the CDR3, taken from reference TRBV28 and TRBJ2-7): DVKVTQSSRYLVKRTGEKVFLECVQDMDHENMFWYRQDPGLGLRLIYFSYDVKMKEKGDIPEGYSVSREKKERFSLILESASTNQTSMYLCASRGQGAREQYFGPGTRLTVT.